One sample yielded the 10 T cell receptor beta chains listed below, sequenced in a study of beta chain features in type 1 diabetes. Regarding the study as a whole: Patients with Type 1 diabetes showed moderately but significantly shorter TCRB CDR3s in all four CD4+ subsets.

cDNA synthesis used the whole RNA isolate, giving expressed TCRB sequences. Assay: immunoSEQ multiplex PCR; the TCRdb copy retains only in-frame clones and omits some. Here the sample spans around 600,000 clones, around 12% being singletons. These TCRs' antigens remain unknown. The material sequenced was naive CD4+ T cells from blood. The source is a man aged 30 to 39 with type 1 diabetes.

This clone was seen a few times. The chain uses TRBV7-2 and TRBJ2-3, with D unclear. Trimming shortened V by 2 bases and J by 0 bases, and 9 bases separated the two germline ends. The CDR3 runs 15 residues. Germline CDR1 reads SGHTA; CDR2 reads FQGNSA. The CDR3 DNA is TGTGCCAGCAGCTTAAGCCGCCAGAGCACAGATACGCAGTATTTT. Its translation: CASSLSRQSTDTQYF.

This clone was detected only a few times. The rearrangement links TRBV6-1 to TRBJ2-2; D is unclear. V was pared by 3 bases and J by 2 bases, with 7 bases between. Germline lookup yields CDR1 MNHNS and CDR2 SASEGT. CDR3 length: 14 residues. CDR3 sequence: CASSEGLNTGELFF. The CDR3 coding sequence is TGTGCCAGCAGTGAGGGCCTAAACACCGGGGAGCTGTTTTTT.

This clone was detected only a few times. The chain carries TRBV5-1 and TRBJ2-3, with 10 bases matching TRBD2. The CDR3 is 16 amino acids. The ends lost 0 bases at V and 6 bases at J; junction bases unmatched: 7. CDR1 is SGHRS, CDR2 YFSETQ, per germline. The CDR3 nucleotides read TGCGCCAGCAGCTTGGGATCTAGCGGGGGAGCTGATACGCAGTATTTT. Translation gives CASSLGSSGGADTQYF.

This clone has more than one count but fewer than ten. The chain links TRBV10-3 to TRBJ1-2; D gene uncertain. V was trimmed by 2 bases and J by 4 bases, leaving 5 bases between them. The V gene's germline CDR1 is ENHRY and CDR2 SYGVKD. The CDR3 spans 12 residues. The CDR3 DNA is TGTGCCATCAGTGAGAATTCCTATGGCTACACCTTC. Its protein is CAISENSYGYTF.

The gene calls are TRBV6-1 and TRBJ2-1; 7 positions agree with TRBD2. This CDR3 has 16 residues. Germline CDR1 reads MNHNS; CDR2 reads SASEGT. The V segment lost 4 bases and the J segment 8 bases; nucleotides outside the gene matches: 14. CDR3 sequence (DNA): TGTGCCAGCAGTGTTTCGTCCCAGCGGGGTTTCTATGAGCAGTTCTTC. Translating it yields CASSVSSQRGFYEQFF.

The chain recombines TRBV27 with TRBJ2-3, with a weak D call TRBD1 (5 bases). CDR3 length: 14 residues. Looked up from germline, CDR1 is MNHEY and CDR2 is SMNVEV (reference sequence). V was pared by 2 bases and J by 3 bases, with 9 bases between. CDR3 sequence: CASSLQGGTDTQYF. The DNA of the CDR3 is TGTGCCAGCAGTTTACAGGGTGGGACAGATACGCAGTATTTT.

In this sample, this clone turned up a few times. The chain combines TRBV2 with TRBJ2-2; D is perhaps TRBD1 (6 bases). V lost 2 bases and J 5 bases, leaving 9 bases between the germline ends. Germline-derived CDR1 and CDR2 are SNHLY and FYNNEI. The CDR3 consists of 14 residues. The CDR3 spells CASSENDRTGELFF. CDR3 coding DNA: TGTGCCAGCAGTGAAAACGACAGGACCGGGGAGCTGTTTTTT.

This clone was counted only a few times. The chain combines TRBV27 with TRBJ1-1, with a tentative D call TRBD1 (6 bases). Trimming pared 7 bases from V and 1 base from J, leaving 13 bases between. The CDR3 consists of 14 residues. Germline V gene sequence: CDR1 MNHEY, CDR2 SMNVEV (reference sequence). CDR3 sequence: CASIGTGANTEAFF. In DNA form, the CDR3 reads TGTGCCAGCATCGGGACGGGGGCGAACACTGAAGCTTTCTTT.

This clone showed up just a few times. The chain joins TRBV5-6 to TRBJ1-5; 7 nucleotides line up with TRBD1. The CDR3 has 14 residues. Germline V gene lookup returns CDR1 SGHDT and CDR2 YYEEEE. V lost 4 bases, J lost 3 bases, and 4 bases stayed unmatched. The CDR3 here is CASSAGQHNQPQHF. As DNA, the CDR3 is TGTGCCAGCAGCGCGGGACAGCACAATCAGCCCCAGCATTTT. The full variable domain, rest sourced from reference TRBV5-6 and TRBJ1-5, is DAGVTQSPTHLIKTRGQQVTLRCSPKSGHDTVSWYQQALGQGPQFIFQYYEEEERQRGNFPDRFSGHQFPNYSSELNVNALLLGDSALYLCASSAGQHNQPQHFGDGTRLSIL.

The chain recombines TRBV7-9 with TRBJ1-2, with 10 bases that match TRBD1. CDR1 is SEHNR and CDR2 is FQNEAQ in the germline V gene (reference sequence). CDR3 length: 16 residues. The V segment lost 5 bases and the J segment 0 bases; nucleotides outside the gene matches: 6. The DNA of the CDR3 is TGTGCCAGCAGCCCCGGCGGGACAGGGGCTAACTATGGCTACACCTTC. Protein product: CASSPGGTGANYGYTF.